A selection of T cell receptor beta chains follows, all from one sample in a study of beta chain features in type 1 diabetes. Using immunoSEQ multiplex PCR, the repertoire was profiled, and TCRdb retains in-frame clones only, with some absent. This table holds some 900,000 clones, roughly 16% found once. Material: naive CD4+ T cells from blood. These receptors all come from a woman aged 18 to 35 in good health. Each CDR3 is given with its conserved first and last residue. The order of the fields is D gene, clone size, J gene, V gene, CDR3 protein, CDR3 DNA. A D gene is named only where the DNA matches it firmly. Size is stated for part of the rows, as once, few or many counts, or as a class when the clone is expanded.

D: .
size: .
J: TRBJ2-7
V: TRBV15
CDR3: CATSRNYEQYF
DNA: TGTGCCACCAGCAGAAACTACGAGCAGTACTTC

D: .
size: .
J: TRBJ1-2
V: TRBV6-6
CDR3: CASSPRGYGYTF
DNA: TGTGCCAGCAGCCCCCGGGGGTATGGCTACACCTTC

D: TRBD2
size: .
J: TRBJ2-7
V: TRBV5-4
CDR3: CASSLWGASGSYEQYF
DNA: TGTGCCAGCAGCTTGTGGGGGGCTAGCGGGAGCTACGAGCAGTACTTC

D: .
size: .
J: TRBJ2-2
V: TRBV19
CDR3: CASTRRGGAGELFF
DNA: TGTGCCAGTACTCGCCGAGGCGGGGCCGGGGAGCTGTTTTTT

D: .
size: few
J: TRBJ2-1
V: TRBV7-2
CDR3: CASSLVQGGGGEQFF
DNA: TGTGCCAGCAGCTTAGTACAGGGCGGGGGAGGAGAGCAGTTCTTC

D: .
size: few
J: TRBJ2-7
V: TRBV9
CDR3: CASSVAGLDEQYF
DNA: TGTGCCAGCAGCGTAGCGGGGCTCGACGAGCAGTACTTC

D: TRBD1
size: .
J: TRBJ2-5
V: TRBV5-1
CDR3: CASSFGDRDQETQYF
DNA: TGCGCCAGCAGCTTCGGGGACAGAGACCAAGAGACCCAGTACTTC

D: .
size: few
J: TRBJ2-7
V: TRBV7-6
CDR3: CASSLGFSSYEQYF
DNA: TGTGCCAGCAGCTTAGGGTTCAGTTCCTACGAGCAGTACTTC

D: .
size: .
J: TRBJ2-7
V: TRBV5-6
CDR3: CASSQTTRRYEQYF
DNA: TGTGCCAGCAGCCAGACGACTAGACGCTACGAGCAGTACTTC

D: .
size: .
J: TRBJ1-5
V: TRBV19
CDR3: CASSQEYDQPQHF
DNA: TGTGCCAGTAGCCAGGAATATGATCAGCCCCAGCATTTT

D: TRBD2
size: few
J: TRBJ2-5
V: TRBV9
CDR3: CASSVAGGAKETQYF
DNA: TGTGCCAGCAGCGTTGCGGGAGGAGCCAAAGAGACCCAGTACTTC

D: TRBD1
size: few
J: TRBJ2-7
V: TRBV4-1
CDR3: CASSQDSGGYEQYF
DNA: TGCGCCAGCAGCCAAGATTCAGGGGGCTACGAGCAGTACTTC

D: .
size: .
J: TRBJ1-5
V: TRBV28
CDR3: CASRSRGSRYQPQHF
DNA: TGTGCCAGCAGAAGTCGGGGCAGCCGGTATCAGCCCCAGCATTTT

D: .
size: few
J: TRBJ1-4
V: TRBV5-1
CDR3: CASRTGEKLFF
DNA: TGCGCCAGCAGGACTGGTGAAAAACTGTTTTTT

D: .
size: .
J: TRBJ1-4
V: TRBV11-2
CDR3: CASSLDRVALAEKLFF
DNA: TGTGCCAGCAGCTTAGACCGAGTAGCCTTGGCGGAAAAACTGTTTTTT

D: TRBD2
size: few
J: TRBJ2-7
V: TRBV6-5
CDR3: CASSYSRTRGYEQYF
DNA: TGTGCCAGCAGTTACTCCAGGACTAGGGGTTACGAGCAGTACTTC

D: TRBD2
size: .
J: TRBJ2-1
V: TRBV18
CDR3: CASSPSSGRAGNRDEQFF
DNA: TGTGCCAGCTCACCCTCTAGCGGGAGGGCCGGTAATAGGGATGAGCAGTTCTTC

D: .
size: few
J: TRBJ1-5
V: TRBV7-2
CDR3: CASSLVVVNQPQHF
DNA: TGTGCCAGCAGCTTAGTGGTTGTGAATCAGCCCCAGCATTTT

D: .
size: few
J: TRBJ2-3
V: TRBV7-9
CDR3: CASSSRGGPSTDTQYF
DNA: TGTGCCAGCAGCTCCCGGGGAGGACCGAGCACAGATACGCAGTATTTT

D: .
size: .
J: TRBJ2-7
V: TRBV9
CDR3: CASSGGYRDREQYF
DNA: TGTGCCAGCAGCGGGGGCTACCGGGACCGAGAGCAGTACTTC